The rows below give T cell receptor beta chains drawn from one sample of a study of blood T cell repertoires in COVID-19. Only in-frame clones appear in the TCRdb table, and some are missing; sequencing was by immunoSEQ multiplex PCR. The sample comprises about 160,000 clones, roughly 80% of which are singletons, and 2.8% rests with the top ten. Sequences were obtained from peripheral blood. The source of these receptors is a man between 65 and 85 years old with acute or convalescent COVID-19. CDR3s include the opening cysteine and the closing phenylalanine or tryptophan. The order of the fields is clone size, D gene, J gene, V gene, CDR3 protein, CDR3 DNA. D genes are given only for firm matches. Clone size is shown for a subset of rows, as once, few, many or a class of expanded clone.

NA | TRBD2 | TRBJ2-4 | TRBV28 | CASSFRGSGRPKNIQYF | TGTGCCAGCAGTTTTCGGGGCAGCGGGAGGCCGAAAAACATTCAGTACTTC
NA | NA | TRBJ1-6 | TRBV10-3 | CAISDRVNSPLHF | TGTGCCATCAGTGACAGGGTTAATTCACCCCTCCACTTT
NA | NA | TRBJ1-1 | TRBV5-1 | CASSGSSTDNTEAFF | TGCGCCAGCAGCGGATCCTCAACAGATAACACTGAAGCTTTCTTT
once | NA | TRBJ2-6 | TRBV4-2 | CASSLLTVALGSGANVLTF | TGTGCCAGCAGCCTTCTCACAGTTGCGCTTGGCTCTGGGGCCAACGTCCTGACTTTC
NA | NA | TRBJ2-5 | TRBV4-2 | CASSQDLPPQETQYF | TGTGCCAGCAGCCAAGACCTTCCCCCTCAAGAGACCCAGTACTTC
NA | NA | TRBJ1-1 | TRBV7-3 | CASSPAKQGTEAFF | TGTGCCAGCAGCCCCGCCAAGCAGGGCACTGAAGCTTTCTTT
NA | TRBD1 | TRBJ1-2 | TRBV27 | CASSLDRGRSYGYTF | TGTGCCAGCAGCCTCGACAGGGGGCGAAGTTATGGCTACACCTTC
NA | NA | TRBJ1-2 | TRBV6-1 | CASSEAWQANYGYTF | TGTGCCAGCAGTGAAGCGTGGCAGGCGAACTATGGCTACACCTTC
few | NA | TRBJ1-4 | TRBV4-3 | CASSHPGSGGEKLFF | TGCGCCAGCAGCCACCCTGGCAGCGGAGGGGAAAAACTGTTTTTT
NA | NA | TRBJ2-5 | TRBV29-1 | CSCRENQETQYF | TGCAGCTGTCGGGAGAATCAAGAGACCCAGTACTTC
NA | NA | TRBJ2-7 | TRBV24-1 | CATSAGDRDEQYF | TGTGCCACCAGTGCGGGAGATCGAGACGAGCAGTACTTC
once | TRBD1 | TRBJ2-2 | TRBV19 | CASTPLGGSTNTGELFF | TGTGCCAGTACCCCATTAGGGGGCAGCACCAACACCGGGGAGCTGTTTTTT
few | TRBD2 | TRBJ2-7 | TRBV7-8 | CASSLGSSGDQYF | TGTGCCAGCAGCTTAGGTTCTAGCGGGGACCAGTACTTC
NA | TRBD1 | TRBJ2-1 | TRBV5-1 | CASSLGRGLYEQFF | TGCGCCAGCAGCTTGGGAAGGGGGCTCTATGAGCAGTTCTTC
NA | NA | TRBJ2-1 | TRBV9 | CASSVDPAASSYNEQFF | TGTGCCAGCAGCGTAGACCCCGCGGCTAGCTCCTACAATGAGCAGTTCTTC
NA | NA | TRBJ2-7 | TRBV4-2 | CASSQDPTGSLSYEQYF | TGTGCCAGCAGCCAAGATCCCACCGGGTCCTTATCCTACGAGCAGTACTTC